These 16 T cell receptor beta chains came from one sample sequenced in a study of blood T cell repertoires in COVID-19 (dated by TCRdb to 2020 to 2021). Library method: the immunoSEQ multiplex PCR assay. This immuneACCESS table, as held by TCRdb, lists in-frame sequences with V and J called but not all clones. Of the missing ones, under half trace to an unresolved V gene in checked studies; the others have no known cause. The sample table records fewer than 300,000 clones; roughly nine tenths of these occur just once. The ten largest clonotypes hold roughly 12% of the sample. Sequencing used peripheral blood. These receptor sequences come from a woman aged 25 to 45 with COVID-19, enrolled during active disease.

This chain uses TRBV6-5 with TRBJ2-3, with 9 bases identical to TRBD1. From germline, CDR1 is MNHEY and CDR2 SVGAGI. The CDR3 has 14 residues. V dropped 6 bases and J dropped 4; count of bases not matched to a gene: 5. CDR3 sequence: CASRRDRDADTQYF. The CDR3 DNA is TGTGCCAGCAGGAGGGACAGGGATGCAGATACGCAGTATTTT.

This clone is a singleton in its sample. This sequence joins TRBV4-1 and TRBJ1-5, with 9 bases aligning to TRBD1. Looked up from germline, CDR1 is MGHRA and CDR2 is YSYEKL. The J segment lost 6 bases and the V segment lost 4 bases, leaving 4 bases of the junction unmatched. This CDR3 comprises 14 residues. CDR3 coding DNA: TGCGCCAGCAGCCCCCGGGACAGGGTTCAGCCCCAGCATTTT. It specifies CASSPRDRVQPQHF.

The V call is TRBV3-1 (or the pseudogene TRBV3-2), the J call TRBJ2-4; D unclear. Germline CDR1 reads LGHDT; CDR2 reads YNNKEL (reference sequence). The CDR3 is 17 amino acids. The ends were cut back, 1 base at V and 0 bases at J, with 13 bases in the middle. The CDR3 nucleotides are TGTGCCAGCAGCCAAGGGAGATCCCTGGTAGCCAAAAACATTCAGTACTTC. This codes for CASSQGRSLVAKNIQYF.

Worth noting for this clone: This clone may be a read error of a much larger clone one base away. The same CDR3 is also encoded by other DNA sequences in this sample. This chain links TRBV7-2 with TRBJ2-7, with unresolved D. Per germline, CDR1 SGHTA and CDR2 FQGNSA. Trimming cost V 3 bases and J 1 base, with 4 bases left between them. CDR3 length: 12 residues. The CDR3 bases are TGTGCCAGCAGCTTTCTTTCCTACGAGCAGTACTTC. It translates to CASSFLSYEQYF. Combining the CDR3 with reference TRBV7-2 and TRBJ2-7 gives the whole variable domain GAGVSQSPSNKVTEKGKDVELRCDPISGHTALYWYRQSLGQGLEFLIYFQGNSAPDKSGLPSDRFSAERTGGSVSTLTIQRTQQEDSAVYLCASSFLSYEQYFGPGTRLTVT.

CDR3: CASSLIPGTRGMDTQYF. The CDR3 bases are TGTGCCAGCAGTCTGATACCGGGGACACGAGGGATGGATACGCAGTATTTT. The chain has TRBV6-6 and TRBJ2-3; the D gene is possibly TRBD1 (6 bases). The CDR3 has 17 amino acids. The V end was cut by 5 bases, the J end by 6 bases, with 24 bases between. In germline, CDR1 is MNHNY, CDR2 SVGAGI (reference sequence).

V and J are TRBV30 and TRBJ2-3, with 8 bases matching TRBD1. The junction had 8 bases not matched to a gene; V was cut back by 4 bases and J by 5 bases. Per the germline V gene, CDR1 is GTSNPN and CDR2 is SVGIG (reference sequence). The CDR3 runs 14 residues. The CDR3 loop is CAWTMGQAVDTQYF. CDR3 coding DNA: TGTGCCTGGACCATGGGACAGGCTGTAGATACGCAGTATTTT.

This chain's CDR3 is CASSYQAGRTEAFF. The CDR3 DNA reads as TGTGCCAGCAGTTACCAGGCGGGGAGGACTGAAGCTTTCTTT. This chain links TRBV6-5 with TRBJ1-1; D gene uncertain. V gave up 2 bases and J gave up 5 bases, with 12 bases separating them. The CDR3 is 14 residues long. CDR1 is MNHEY, CDR2 SVGAGI, per germline.

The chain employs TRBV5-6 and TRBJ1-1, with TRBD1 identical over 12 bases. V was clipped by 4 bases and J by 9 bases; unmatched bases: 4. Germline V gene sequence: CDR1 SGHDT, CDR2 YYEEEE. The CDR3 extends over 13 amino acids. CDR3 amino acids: CASSPRDRGQAFF. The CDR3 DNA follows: TGTGCCAGCAGCCCCCGGGACAGGGGGCAAGCTTTCTTT.

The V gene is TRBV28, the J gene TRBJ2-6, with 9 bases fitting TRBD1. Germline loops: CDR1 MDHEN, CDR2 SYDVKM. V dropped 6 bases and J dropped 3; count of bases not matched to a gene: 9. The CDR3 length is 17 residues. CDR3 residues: CASSSGTGLYGANVLTF. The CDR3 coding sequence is TGTGCCAGCAGCTCCGGGACAGGGCTCTATGGGGCCAACGTCCTGACTTTC.

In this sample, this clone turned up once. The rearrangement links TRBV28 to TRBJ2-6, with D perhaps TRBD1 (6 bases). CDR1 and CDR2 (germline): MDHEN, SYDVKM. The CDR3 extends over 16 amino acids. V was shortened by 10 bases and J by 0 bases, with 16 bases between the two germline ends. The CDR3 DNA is TGTGCCACCAACGCAGGGGCGTCCTCTGGGGCCAACGTCCTGACTTTC. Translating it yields CATNAGASSGANVLTF. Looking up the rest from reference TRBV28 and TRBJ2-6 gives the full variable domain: DVKVTQSSRYLVKRTGEKVFLECVQDMDHENMFWYRQDPGLGLRLIYFSYDVKMKEKGDIPEGYSVSREKKERFSLILESASTNQTSMYLCATNAGASSGANVLTFGAGSRLTVL.

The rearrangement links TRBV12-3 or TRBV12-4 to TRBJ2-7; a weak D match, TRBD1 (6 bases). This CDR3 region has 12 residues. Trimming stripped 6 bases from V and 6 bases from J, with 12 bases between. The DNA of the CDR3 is TGTGCCAGCAGGGACAGAAACGCCGAGCAGTACTTC. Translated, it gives CASRDRNAEQYF.

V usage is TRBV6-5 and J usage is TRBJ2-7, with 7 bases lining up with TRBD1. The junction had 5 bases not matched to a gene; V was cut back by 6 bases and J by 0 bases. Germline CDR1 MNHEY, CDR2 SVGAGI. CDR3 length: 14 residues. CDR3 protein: CASRPRGHSYEQYF. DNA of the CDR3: TGTGCCAGCAGACCAAGGGGGCACTCCTACGAGCAGTACTTC.

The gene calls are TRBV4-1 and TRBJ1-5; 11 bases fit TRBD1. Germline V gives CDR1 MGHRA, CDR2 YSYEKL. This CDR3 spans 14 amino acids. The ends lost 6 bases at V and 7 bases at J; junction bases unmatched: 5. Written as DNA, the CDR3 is TGCGCCAGCAGTAAGGGACAGGGGGTACAGCCCCAGCATTTT. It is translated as CASSKGQGVQPQHF.

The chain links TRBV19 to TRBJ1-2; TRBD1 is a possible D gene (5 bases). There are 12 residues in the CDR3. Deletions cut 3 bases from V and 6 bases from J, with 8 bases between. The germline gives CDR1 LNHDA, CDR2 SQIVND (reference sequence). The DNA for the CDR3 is TGTGCCAGTAGTATCCCGGGGGATGGCTACACCTTC. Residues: CASSIPGDGYTF.

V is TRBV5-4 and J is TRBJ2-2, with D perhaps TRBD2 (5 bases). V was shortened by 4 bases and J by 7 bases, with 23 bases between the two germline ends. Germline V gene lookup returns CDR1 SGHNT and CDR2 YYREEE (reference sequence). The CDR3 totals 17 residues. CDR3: CASSPGSGGLPRGELFF. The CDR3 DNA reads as TGTGCCAGCAGCCCCGGTTCAGGCGGGCTACCTCGCGGGGAGCTGTTTTTT. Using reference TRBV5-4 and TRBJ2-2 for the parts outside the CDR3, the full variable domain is ETGVTQSPTHLIKTRGQQVTLRCSSQSGHNTVSWYQQALGQGPQFIFQYYREEENGRGNFPPRFSGLQFPNYSSELNVNALELDDSALYLCASSPGSGGLPRGELFFGEGSRLTVL.

The CDR3 DNA is TGCAGCGTTTTTGGGGCAGTATCTACAGGCTACGAGCAGTACTTC. Translating it yields CSVFGAVSTGYEQYF. The chain joins TRBV29-1 to TRBJ2-7; tentative D call: TRBD1 (5 bases). From germline, CDR1 is SQVTM and CDR2 ANQGSEA. There are 15 residues in the CDR3. V lost 5 bases and J 3 bases, leaving 20 bases between the germline ends.